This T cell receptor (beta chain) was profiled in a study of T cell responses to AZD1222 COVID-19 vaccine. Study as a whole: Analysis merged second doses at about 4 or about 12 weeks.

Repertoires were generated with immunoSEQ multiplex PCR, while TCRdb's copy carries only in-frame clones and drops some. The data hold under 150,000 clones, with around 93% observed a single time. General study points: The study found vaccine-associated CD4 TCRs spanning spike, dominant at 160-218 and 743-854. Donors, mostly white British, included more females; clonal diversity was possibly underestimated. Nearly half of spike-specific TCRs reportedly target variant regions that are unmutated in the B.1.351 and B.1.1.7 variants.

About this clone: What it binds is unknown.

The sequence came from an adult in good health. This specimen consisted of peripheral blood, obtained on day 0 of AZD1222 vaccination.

CDR3 nucleotide sequence: TGTGCCAGCAGCTCCCGACGGACTAATTCACCCCTCCACTTT. Protein product: CASSSRRTNSPLHF. V usage is TRBV5-4 and J usage is TRBJ1-6, with D unclear. Germline lookup yields CDR1 SGHNT and CDR2 YYREEE (reference sequence). V lost 3 bases, J lost 6 bases, and 10 bases lay in between. The CDR3 is 14 amino acids.